This T cell receptor (beta chain) is drawn from a study of CD8+CD57+ T cells in acquired aplastic anemia. Patients selected for sequencing had displayed CD8+CD57+ cell expansion by flow cytometry. The V segment lost 0 bases and the J segment 2 bases; nucleotides outside the gene matches: 3. Germline V gene lookup returns CDR1 SGHVS and CDR2 FQNEAQ. This CDR3 has 15 residues. CDR3 and TCR beta VDJ profiling relied on a genomic DNA template. MiXCR, run by TCRdb on the reads, gives a single entry per CDR3 protein. The profile shows roughly 160,000 distinct CDR3 sequences, around 75% of them singletons. The V and J genes are TRBV7-8 and TRBJ2-7; 8 nucleotides align to TRBD1. The specimen was sorted CD4+, CD8+, or CD8+CD57+ T cells (not recorded which) from PBMCs. This sequence originates from a human donor with aplastic anemia. The CDR3 DNA sequence: TGTGCCAGCAGCTTAGCGTCGGGACAGGCCTACGAGCAGTACTTC. Encoded protein: CASSLASGQAYEQYF. Full variable domain (remainder filled in from reference TRBV7-8 and TRBJ2-7): GAGVSQSPRYKVAKRGQDVALRCDPISGHVSLFWYQQALGQGPEFLTYFQNEAQLDKSGLPSDRFFAERPEGSVSTLKIQRTQQEDSAVYLCASSLASGQAYEQYFGPGTRLTVT.